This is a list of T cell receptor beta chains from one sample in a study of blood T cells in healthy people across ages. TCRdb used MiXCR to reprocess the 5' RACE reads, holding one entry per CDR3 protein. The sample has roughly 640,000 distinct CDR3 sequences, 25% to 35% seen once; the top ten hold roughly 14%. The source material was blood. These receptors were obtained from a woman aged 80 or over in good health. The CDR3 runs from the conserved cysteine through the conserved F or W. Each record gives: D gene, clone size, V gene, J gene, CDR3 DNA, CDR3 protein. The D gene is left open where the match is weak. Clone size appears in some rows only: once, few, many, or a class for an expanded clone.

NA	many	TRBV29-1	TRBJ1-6	TGCAGCGTTGAAGACCGCCCTGACTCACCCCTCCACTTT	CSVEDRPDSPLHF
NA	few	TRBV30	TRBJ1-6	TGTGCCTGGAGGACGGACCATAATTCACCCCTCCACTTT	CAWRTDHNSPLHF
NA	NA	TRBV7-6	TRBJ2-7	TGTGCCAGCAGCCAAGACACGGCGGACGAGCAGTACTTC	CASSQDTADEQYF
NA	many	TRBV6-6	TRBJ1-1	TGTGCCAGCAGCTTGAGGGAAACTGAAGCTTTCTTT	CASSLRETEAFF
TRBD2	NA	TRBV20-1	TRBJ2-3	TGCAGTGCTGAAACTAGCGGGAATTTACTCACAGATACGCAGTATTTT	CSAETSGNLLTDTQYF
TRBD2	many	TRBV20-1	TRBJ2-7	TGCAGTGCCCGTAAACGACTAGCTCGGGAGCAGTACTTC	CSARKRLAREQYF
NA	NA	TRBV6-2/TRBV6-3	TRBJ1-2	TGTGCCAGCAGTTACTCTACGTTTGCCACCTTC	CASSYSTFATF
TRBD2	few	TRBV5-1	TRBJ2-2	TGCGCCAGCAGCTCCTTAAGCGGGGGTGACACCGGGGAGCTGTTTTTT	CASSSLSGGDTGELFF
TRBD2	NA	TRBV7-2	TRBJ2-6	TGTGCCAGCAGCGCGACTAGCGGGGTCTCTGGGGCCAACGTCCTGACTTTC	CASSATSGVSGANVLTF
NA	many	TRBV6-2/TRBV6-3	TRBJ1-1	TGTGCCAGCATTGAATCGGGGGGAACTGAAGCTTTCTTT	CASIESGGTEAFF
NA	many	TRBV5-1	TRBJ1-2	TGCGCCAGCAGCATCAGTCCTTCTTCTAACTATGGCTACACCTTC	CASSISPSSNYGYTF
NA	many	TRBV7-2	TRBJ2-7	TGTGCCAGCAGCTTAGAGGTGGGGGCCAGCTACGAGCAGTACTTC	CASSLEVGASYEQYF
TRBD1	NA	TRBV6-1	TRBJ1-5	TGTGCCAGCAGTGCCATGCAGGGGGCTGGTCAGCCCCAGCATTTT	CASSAMQGAGQPQHF
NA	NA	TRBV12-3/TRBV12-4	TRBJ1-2	TGTGCCAGCAGTTTGGCCCAAGGGTGGGATGGCTACACCTTC	CASSLAQGWDGYTF
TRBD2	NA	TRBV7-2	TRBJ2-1	TGTGCCAGCAGCCCAATAGCGGGGGGGCTTGAGCAGTTCTTC	CASSPIAGGLEQFF
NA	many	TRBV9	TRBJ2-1	TGTGCCAGCAGCGCAGGACACCCCAATGAGCAGTTCTTC	CASSAGHPNEQFF
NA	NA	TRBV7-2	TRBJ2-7	TGTGCCAGCAGCGTGATTAGTCTGGGCCACGAGCAGTACTTC	CASSVISLGHEQYF
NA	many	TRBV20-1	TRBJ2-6	TGCAGTGCTAGTAAAGGGGATGGGGCCAACGTCCTGACTTTC	CSASKGDGANVLTF
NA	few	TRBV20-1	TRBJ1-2	TGCAGTGCTAGAGAGCCGCCGGGAAAGGGCAATGGCTACACCTTC	CSAREPPGKGNGYTF
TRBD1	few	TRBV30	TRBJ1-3	TGTGCCTGGAGCACTCTCCAGGGGGTTGGAAACACCATATATTTT	CAWSTLQGVGNTIYF
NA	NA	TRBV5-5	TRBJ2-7	TGTGCCAGCAGCTCGGGACTCACCTCCTACAATGAGCAGTACTTC	CASSSGLTSYNEQYF
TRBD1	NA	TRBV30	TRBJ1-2	TGTGCCTGGAGTGCCACAGGGGGCTATGGCTACACCTTC	CAWSATGGYGYTF
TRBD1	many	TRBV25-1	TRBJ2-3	TGTGCCAGCAGTACCGGGACAGGGGGTTTTGCGGCAGATACGCAGTATTTT	CASSTGTGGFAADTQYF